The T cell receptor beta chain described here comes from a study of T cell changes during pregnancy in multiple sclerosis. Using immunoSEQ multiplex PCR, the repertoire was profiled, and TCRdb retains in-frame clones only, with some absent. The sample gives around 65,000 clones, roughly 86% of which show up once; approximately 1.6% is in the top ten. The CDR3 has 16 residues. V was trimmed by 3 bases and J by 1 base, leaving 14 bases between them. CDR1 and CDR2 (germline): SGHDT, YYEEEE. The chain recombines TRBV5-6 with TRBJ1-5, with a possible D match to TRBD1 (5 bases). This clonotype originated in a female donor with multiple sclerosis, enrolled in a pregnancy study. The sequencing used peripheral blood, collected in the first trimester of pregnancy. CDR3 sequence reads: CASSYGGSGSNQPQHF. In nucleotides, the CDR3 is TGTGCCAGCAGCTATGGGGGGTCCGGGAGCAATCAGCCCCAGCATTTT.